This T cell receptor (beta chain) was sequenced in a study of T cells and Merkel cell carcinoma outcomes (TCRdb year 2020). Study-level background: In patients with Merkel cell carcinoma, researchers looked at whether the T-cell repertoire of the tumor, along with T-cell density, could predict clinical outcome.

Samples came from patients with Merkel cell carcinoma. The library was prepared using the immunoSEQ multiplex PCR assay. TCRdb took this table from immuneACCESS and kept in-frame rearrangements with V and J called. Such tables lack part of the clones; where checked against another copy, unresolved V genes explain under half of the gap, and the rest is unexplained. In all, the sample holds approximately 10,000 clones, and roughly 95% of those were seen once. The top ten clones comprise more than 0.9% of the sample. General findings and caveats noted by the study authors: T-cell repertoire features combined with T-cell density were reported to predict clinical outcomes in Merkel cell carcinoma patients.

As to this clone: Its antigen specificity is not known. Base quality data are lacking; no much larger clone is found one base away.

From cysteine to phenylalanine, the CDR3 is 14 amino acids long. The sequence is cut down to CDR3 DNA, 42 bases in frame from base 1. CDR1 and CDR2, looked up from the germline V gene, are SGHRS and YFSETQ. The germline ends are 7 bases apart after V is trimmed by 4 bases and J by 2 bases. Source material: tumor tissue from Merkel cell carcinoma. The clonotype originates from a human donor with Merkel cell carcinoma. The chain uses TRBV5-1 and TRBJ2-6, with the D gene uncertain. DNA sequence: TGCGCCAGCAGCCCAAATCCTGGGGCCAACGTCCTGACTTTC. This gives the protein CASSPNPGANVLTF.